Detailed here is one TCR beta chain. Antigen specificity is unknown. The CDR3 has 13 amino acids. V was pared by 0 bases and J by 7 bases, with 8 bases between. The germline V gene has CDR1 SGHTS and CDR2 YDEGEE. Described time point: baseline pretreatment blood. Treatment: 15 Gy SBRT to primary tumor, nephrectomy 4 weeks later. The method was immunoSEQ multiplex PCR; TCRdb's version includes in-frame clones alone and lacks a portion of them. The sample includes 87,000 or so clones, about 88% of them seen just once. The entry originates in a study of radiation and T cells in renal cell carcinoma. The study's findings and limits: In blood, top tumor clones expanded by 2 weeks, shrinking by 4.

The clonotype was recovered from a man between 50 and 59 years old with renal cell carcinoma. The sample in question was blood, obtained from a patient whose treatment included radiotherapy and nephrectomy. The V call is TRBV5-8, the J call TRBJ1-5; D possibly corresponds to TRBD1 (5 bases). The CDR3 region is CASSLAEGQPQHF. The CDR3 region has the DNA TGTGCCAGCAGCTTGGCCGAGGGGCAGCCCCAGCATTTT.